These T cell receptor beta chains were read from a single sample in a study of CD8+CD57+ T cells in acquired aplastic anemia. TCRdb reprocessed the reads with MiXCR, giving one entry per CDR3 protein. The profile covers around 170,000 distinct CDR3 sequences, with under 55% appearing a single time and around 8.8% taken by the ten largest. Sequenced sample: sorted CD4+, CD8+, or CD8+CD57+ T cells (not recorded which) from PBMCs. The source is a human donor with aplastic anemia. Each CDR3 is given with its conserved first and last residue. Clone size is shown for a subset of rows, as once, few, many or a class of expanded clone.

abundance: few
v_gene: TRBV11-2
j_gene: TRBJ1-3
CDR3aa: CASSFRIRESGNTIYF

abundance: once
v_gene: TRBV29-1
j_gene: TRBJ2-5
CDR3aa: CSGSSGSSQETQYF

abundance: .
v_gene: TRBV7-3
j_gene: TRBJ1-2
CDR3aa: CASSWRAGRDGYTF

abundance: once
v_gene: TRBV20-1
j_gene: TRBJ2-7
CDR3aa: CSATEQPGSYYEQYF

abundance: .
v_gene: TRBV24-1
j_gene: TRBJ1-5
CDR3aa: CATSTGGAQPQHF

abundance: .
v_gene: TRBV29-1
j_gene: TRBJ2-2
CDR3aa: CSVVGGSRGTGELFF

abundance: many
v_gene: TRBV6-1
j_gene: TRBJ1-6
CDR3aa: CASSPRGGVALNNSPLHF

abundance: .
v_gene: TRBV7-9
j_gene: TRBJ2-1
CDR3aa: CASRHPSGHEQFF

abundance: few
v_gene: TRBV3-1
j_gene: TRBJ1-1
CDR3aa: CASSQGDFRTEAFF

abundance: .
v_gene: TRBV7-2
j_gene: TRBJ2-7
CDR3aa: CASSLQGATRWEQYF

abundance: .
v_gene: TRBV2
j_gene: TRBJ1-2
CDR3aa: CAMPNYGYTF

abundance: many
v_gene: TRBV7-9
j_gene: TRBJ2-2
CDR3aa: CASSSRTESRGELFF

abundance: many
v_gene: TRBV25-1
j_gene: TRBJ2-2
CDR3aa: CASSEGYQLPGELFF

abundance: many
v_gene: TRBV19
j_gene: TRBJ2-1
CDR3aa: CASSAASGSWMAEQFF

abundance: many
v_gene: TRBV19
j_gene: TRBJ1-2
CDR3aa: CASSIKQGNYGYTF

abundance: many
v_gene: TRBV7-3
j_gene: TRBJ2-1
CDR3aa: CASSLIGGSSYNEQFF

abundance: .
v_gene: TRBV7-2
j_gene: TRBJ1-1
CDR3aa: CASSHWTGDTEAFF

abundance: many
v_gene: TRBV5-6
j_gene: TRBJ1-1
CDR3aa: CASSLVGSDTEAFF

abundance: few
v_gene: TRBV11-2
j_gene: TRBJ2-3
CDR3aa: CASSLDLGLASTQYF

abundance: many
v_gene: TRBV24-1
j_gene: TRBJ2-2
CDR3aa: CATSDWGLAGENTGELFF